These 21 T cell receptor beta chains originate from one sample sequenced in a study of CD8 T cells in Susac syndrome. It was with random hexamers that about 0.45 to 1 ug RNA was reverse transcribed. TCRdb re-called the immunoSEQ multiplex PCR reads through MiXCR, storing one row per CDR3 protein. In the table there are fewer than 300,000 distinct CDR3 sequences, 70% to 90% of which are singletons. The sequenced sample was CD8+ T cells from PBMCs. These receptor sequences come from a human donor with multiple sclerosis.

The chain links TRBV28 to TRBJ2-7; D might be TRBD1 (6 bases). CDR1 is MDHEN, CDR2 SYDVKM, per germline. The CDR3 runs to 15 residues. Trimming pared 4 bases from V and 2 bases from J, leaving 15 bases between. This CDR3 is CASSSTPTGTYEQYF. The CDR3 nucleotides read TGTGCCAGCAGTTCCACACCGACAGGTACCTACGAGCAGTACTTC.

The rearrangement uses TRBV3-1 and TRBJ1-2; the D is unclear. Germline CDR1 reads LGHDT; CDR2 reads YNNKEL (reference sequence). CDR3 length: 12 residues. The ends were cut back, 3 bases at V and 5 bases at J, with 7 bases in the middle. CDR3: CASSHLGYGYTF. The CDR3 DNA is TGTGCCAGCAGCCATTTAGGGTATGGCTACACCTTC.

The chain employs TRBV7-9 and TRBJ1-5; the D gene is possibly TRBD1 (5 bases). The CDR3 runs 14 residues. Deletions cut 5 bases from V and 9 bases from J, with 17 bases between. Germline V gene data show CDR1 as SEHNR and CDR2 as FQNEAQ (reference sequence). The CDR3: CASSVSGADRPQHF. The CDR3 nucleotides read TGTGCCAGCAGCGTAAGCGGGGCAGATAGGCCCCAGCATTTT.

J is TRBJ1-5 and V is TRBV9; D is perhaps TRBD1 (6 bases). The CDR3 extends over 16 amino acids. The V end lost 4 bases, the J end lost 0 bases, and 14 bases lay between the germline ends. Germline loops: CDR1 SGDLS, CDR2 YYNGEE. The chain's CDR3 is CASSRGGGGSNQPQHF. The CDR3 nucleotides are TGTGCCAGCAGCCGCGGAGGGGGTGGTAGCAATCAGCCCCAGCATTTT.

V gene TRBV7-3 combines with J gene TRBJ2-3; 7 bases line up with TRBD2. The V segment lost 5 bases and the J segment 9 bases; nucleotides outside the gene matches: 5. The CDR3 has 12 residues. CDR1 is SGHTA, CDR2 FQGTGA, per germline. The CDR3 DNA reads as TGTGCCAGCAGCCCGACCGGGGGGACGCAGTATTTT. This encodes CASSPTGGTQYF.

The chain joins TRBV29-1 to TRBJ1-1; no clear D. Germline V gene lookup returns CDR1 SQVTM and CDR2 ANQGSEA. Trimming cost V 4 bases and J 0 bases, with 3 bases left between them. This CDR3 region has 11 residues. The CDR3 DNA reads as TGCAGCGTTGCACTGAACACTGAAGCTTTCTTT. Encoded protein: CSVALNTEAFF.

The chain links TRBV5-1 to TRBJ2-3, with D maybe TRBD2 (6 bases). Germline CDR1 SGHRS, CDR2 YFSETQ. The CDR3 runs 15 residues. The germline V and J ends were trimmed by 1 base and 1 base, with 10 bases remaining between them. CDR3 sequence (DNA): TGCGCCAGCAGCTTGACAGCGGGTCGCACAGATACGCAGTATTTT. Translating gives CASSLTAGRTDTQYF.

The genes are TRBV7-9 and TRBJ1-2, with D maybe TRBD1 (6 bases). CDR3 length: 14 amino acids. V dropped 5 bases and J dropped 4 bases, with 14 bases sitting between them. From germline, CDR1 is SEHNR and CDR2 FQNEAQ (reference sequence). CDR3 sequence reads: CASSQGTASYGYTF. In DNA form, the CDR3 reads TGTGCCAGCAGCCAGGGGACGGCGAGCTATGGCTACACCTTC.

The chain combines TRBV7-6 with TRBJ2-5; TRBD2 matches 7 bases. The CDR3 has 16 amino acids. Unmatched junction bases numbered 14, after V lost 5 bases and J lost 5 bases. Germline V lookup: CDR1 SGHVS, CDR2 FNYEAQ. CDR3 sequence reads: CASSLPWGRAGETQYF. The CDR3 nucleotides read TGTGCCAGCAGCCTCCCTTGGGGGAGGGCCGGGGAGACCCAGTACTTC.

CDR3 region: CSKLAGDHEQFF. DNA of the CDR3: TGCAGTAAATTAGCGGGAGATCATGAGCAGTTCTTC. The chain links TRBV20-1 to TRBJ2-1; 9 bases are shared with TRBD2. The CDR3 spans 12 residues. After removal of 8 bases from V and 8 bases from J, the junction contained 7 bases not matched to a gene. Germline V gene lookup returns CDR1 DFQATT and CDR2 SNEGSKA (reference sequence).

A few counts support this clonotype. J is TRBJ2-7 and V is TRBV27, with D possibly being TRBD1 (6 bases). Per the germline V gene, CDR1 is MNHEY and CDR2 is SMNVEV (reference sequence). CDR3 length: 13 amino acids. The ends were cut back, 6 bases at V and 3 bases at J, with 12 bases in the middle. The CDR3 protein is CASSLRDNYEQYF. The CDR3 nucleotides read TGTGCCAGCAGCCTCCGGGACAACTACGAGCAGTACTTC.

CDR3 DNA sequence: TGTGCCAGCAGCCCGTCCGGGGACGAGCAGTACTTC. As protein: CASSPSGDEQYF. The chain joins TRBV7-8 to TRBJ2-7; D is perhaps TRBD2 (5 bases). V was cut by 5 bases and J by 5 bases, with 10 bases left in between. This CDR3 has 12 residues. Germline values: CDR1 SGHVS, CDR2 FQNEAQ. The entire variable domain, with the rest obtained from reference TRBV7-8 and TRBJ2-7, is as follows: GAGVSQSPRYKVAKRGQDVALRCDPISGHVSLFWYQQALGQGPEFLTYFQNEAQLDKSGLPSDRFFAERPEGSVSTLKIQRTQQEDSAVYLCASSPSGDEQYFGPGTRLTVT.

The chain is built from TRBV9 and TRBJ2-7; possible D gene TRBD1, 6 bases. This CDR3 contains 13 residues. V lost 3 bases, J lost 5 bases, and 12 bases lay in between. The germline gives CDR1 SGDLS, CDR2 YYNGEE. CDR3 DNA sequence: TGTGCCAGCAGCGGCACAGGGTTCGACGAGCAGTACTTC. It is translated as CASSGTGFDEQYF. The full variable domain, with the rest looked up from reference TRBV9 and TRBJ2-7, is DSGVTQTPKHLITATGQRVTLRCSPRSGDLSVYWYQQSLDQGLQFLIQYYNGEERAKGNILERFSAQQFPDLHSELNLSSLELGDSALYFCASSGTGFDEQYFGPGTRLTVT.

V is TRBV2 and J is TRBJ1-2; D is unresolved. This CDR3 region has 15 residues. Trimming removed 2 bases from V and 6 bases from J, with 16 bases in between. Germline V lookup: CDR1 SNHLY, CDR2 FYNNEI. DNA of the CDR3: TGTGCCAGCAGTGAACCCGCGGAGGCGTTGGATGGCTACACCTTC. It is translated as CASSEPAEALDGYTF.

The gene calls are TRBV9 and TRBJ2-7, with unresolved D. The germline gives CDR1 SGDLS, CDR2 YYNGEE. The CDR3 extends over 14 amino acids. The V end lost 3 bases, the J end lost 5 bases, and 15 bases lay between the germline ends. The CDR3: CASSEHGSLDEQYF. DNA of the CDR3: TGTGCCAGCAGCGAACACGGATCGTTAGACGAGCAGTACTTC.

The count of this clonotype is one. The CDR3 region has the DNA TGTGCCAGCAGCGTAGGGAGAGGGGGCAATGAGCAGTTCTTC. It yields the protein CASSVGRGGNEQFF. The chain couples TRBV9 to TRBJ2-1, with D maybe TRBD1 (6 bases). The germline gives CDR1 SGDLS, CDR2 YYNGEE. The CDR3 contains 14 residues. Deletions cut 0 bases from V and 6 bases from J, with 10 bases between.

In its sample, this clonotype was seen a few times. The V gene is TRBV28, the J gene TRBJ2-7; 9 nucleotides agree with TRBD1. CDR1 and CDR2 (germline): MDHEN, SYDVKM. This CDR3 comprises 13 residues. V shed 11 bases, J shed 5 bases, and the junction held 10 bases outside the gene matches. CDR3 loop: CAGLHRGLDEQYF. As DNA, the CDR3 is TGTGCCGGACTACACAGGGGGCTAGACGAGCAGTACTTC.

This rearrangement joins TRBV5-6 to TRBJ2-1; D is perhaps TRBD1 or TRBD2 (8 bases each). Trimming removed 4 bases from V and 6 bases from J, with 29 bases in between. CDR1 SGHDT and CDR2 YYEEEE come from the germline V gene. There are 19 residues in the CDR3. The CDR3 protein is CASSPGQGKSAGGLNEQFF. CDR3 DNA sequence: TGTGCCAGCAGCCCCGGACAGGGTAAATCGGCGGGAGGACTCAATGAGCAGTTCTTC.

This sequence joins TRBV27 and TRBJ1-2, with D perhaps matching TRBD1 (6 bases). This CDR3 spans 14 amino acids. Looked up from germline, CDR1 is MNHEY and CDR2 is SMNVEV (reference sequence). Trimming shortened V by 5 bases and J by 2 bases, and 12 bases separated the two germline ends. CDR3 loop: CASSPGTTNYGYTF. The CDR3 nucleotides are TGTGCCAGCAGTCCCGGGACAACCAACTATGGCTACACCTTC.

This chain connects TRBV7-9 to TRBJ2-5; either TRBD1 or TRBD2 may fit D (5 bases each). CDR1 and CDR2 (germline): SEHNR, FQNEAQ (reference sequence). V was clipped by 5 bases and J by 4 bases, with 17 bases between them. This CDR3 is built from 15 residues. This chain's CDR3 is CASSDSVPGPETQYF. CDR3 sequence (DNA): TGTGCCAGCAGCGATAGCGTCCCAGGGCCAGAGACCCAGTACTTC. The complete variable domain, with remaining parts taken from reference TRBV7-9 and TRBJ2-5, reads DTGVSQNPRHKITKRGQNVTFRCDPISEHNRLYWYRQTLGQGPEFLTYFQNEAQLEKSRLLSDRFSAERPKGSFSTLEIQRTEQGDSAMYLCASSDSVPGPETQYFGPGTRLLVL.

V usage is TRBV28 and J usage is TRBJ2-5; no clear D gene. In germline, CDR1 is MDHEN, CDR2 SYDVKM. The CDR3 length is 15 residues. V was shortened by 6 bases and J by 5 bases, with 19 bases between the two germline ends. DNA for the CDR3: TGTGCCAGCAGCCCCGGCGTCAGAGACAAGGAGACCCAGTACTTC. Its translation: CASSPGVRDKETQYF.